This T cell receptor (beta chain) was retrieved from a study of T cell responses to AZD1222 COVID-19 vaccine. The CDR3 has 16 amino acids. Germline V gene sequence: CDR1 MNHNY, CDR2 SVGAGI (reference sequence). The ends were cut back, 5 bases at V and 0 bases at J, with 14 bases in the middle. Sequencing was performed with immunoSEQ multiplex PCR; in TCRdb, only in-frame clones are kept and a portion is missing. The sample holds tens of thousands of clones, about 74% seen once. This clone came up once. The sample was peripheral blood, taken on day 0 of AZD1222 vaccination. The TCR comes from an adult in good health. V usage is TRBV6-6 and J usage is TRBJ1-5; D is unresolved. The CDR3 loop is CASSREPDSSNQPQHF. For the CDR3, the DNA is TGTGCCAGCAGTCGAGAACCTGATTCTAGCAATCAGCCCCAGCATTTT.